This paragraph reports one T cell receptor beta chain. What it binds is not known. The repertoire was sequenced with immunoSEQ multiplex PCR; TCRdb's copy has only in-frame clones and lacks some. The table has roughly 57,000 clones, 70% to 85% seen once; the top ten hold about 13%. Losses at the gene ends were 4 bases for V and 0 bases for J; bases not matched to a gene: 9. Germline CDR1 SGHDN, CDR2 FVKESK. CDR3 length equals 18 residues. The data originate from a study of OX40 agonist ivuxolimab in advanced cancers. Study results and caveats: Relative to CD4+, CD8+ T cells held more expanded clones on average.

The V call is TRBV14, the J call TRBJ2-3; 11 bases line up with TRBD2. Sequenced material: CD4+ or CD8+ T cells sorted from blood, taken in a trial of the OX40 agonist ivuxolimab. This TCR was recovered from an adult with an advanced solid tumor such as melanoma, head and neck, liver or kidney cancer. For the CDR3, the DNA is TGTGCCAGCAGCCGACTAGCGGGGAAAATCACTAGCACAGATACGCAGTATTTT. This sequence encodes CASSRLAGKITSTDTQYF.